Listed below are T cell receptor beta chains from one sample, sequenced in a study of blood T cell repertoires in COVID-19. Using immunoSEQ multiplex PCR, the repertoire was profiled, and TCRdb retains in-frame clones only, with some absent. The top ten clones hold 20% to 25% of a sample with about 36,000 clones, about nine tenths of them seen once. Source material: peripheral blood. The receptor set was obtained from a man in his sixties with acute or convalescent COVID-19. CDR3s include the opening cysteine and the closing phenylalanine or tryptophan.

v_gene | CDR3aa
TRBV27 | CASSRPGGSTEAFF
TRBV5-6 | CASSHTIQGFQETQYF
TRBV3-1/TRBV3-2 | CASSQDRDRSSATQYF
TRBV19 | CASSTVSRELFF
TRBV5-6 | CASSSPGGWNTGELFF
TRBV11-3 | CASGGTSGRDTYNEQFF
TRBV5-1 | CASKEQGSSYEQYF
TRBV5-1 | CASSLDSTQYF
TRBV18 | CASSPEQLAGPDTQYF
TRBV6-5 | CAVGRAETQYF
TRBV11-1 | CASSPNEETQYF
TRBV6-6 | CASSRGLAVYQETQYF
TRBV28 | CASSSGGVSYNSPLHF
TRBV19 | CASSIGPGGTEAFF
TRBV5-1 | CASSPGGPSSYNEQFF
TRBV2 | CASSEALRGAGTQYF
TRBV7-2 | CASSTQQGTNEKLFF
TRBV9 | CASSVEPRRSYGYTF
TRBV5-3 | CARSLGTSTDTQYF
TRBV30 | CAWSGTENQPQHF
TRBV29-1 | CSVEELPNGELFF
TRBV19 | CASSLDWASGQGSGNTIYF
TRBV7-9 | CASSPHGGSGAREQYF
TRBV27 | CASSLWQGATDTQYF
TRBV5-5 | CASSSEGYEQYF
TRBV2 | CASSEGGVHQPQHF
TRBV5-1 | CASSWQGGQGKEGYTF
TRBV6-6 | CASSFGTGSGEAFF
TRBV11-3 | CASSRQGEESPLHF
TRBV11-3 | CASSPVSGAGVPEQFF
TRBV18 | CASSRGGSTEAFF
TRBV2 | CATAGRTIYEQYF
TRBV4-2 | CASSQGLALYNEQFF
TRBV6-1 | CASSEVGTGFYEQYF
TRBV3-1/TRBV3-2 | CATRGQVNSPLHF
TRBV19 | CASTRTGVSNQPQHF
TRBV10-3 | CAISDLGLAGGDNEQFF
TRBV19 | CASSTSRGAYYGYTF
TRBV19 | CASSSRQTYEQYF
TRBV3-1/TRBV3-2 | CASSPRGQGGTEAFF
TRBV7-2 | CASQLSGTGMETQYF
TRBV4-2 | CASSQGSMGAGVTETQYF
TRBV3-1/TRBV3-2 | CASSFGSASYEQYF
TRBV28 | CASSFPRGTEYGYTF
TRBV6-5 | CASGRGPEKLFF
TRBV24-1 | CATSWQGDYNEQFF
TRBV14 | CASSPWTGEFTPLHF
TRBV19 | CATRQGLGNQPQHF
TRBV12-5 | CASGLAGINEQFF
TRBV5-4 | CASSLNSGQNEQFF
TRBV29-1 | CSVEGARGVEEKLFF
TRBV6-4 | CASSDSYRGPPNTGELFF